A single sample gave rise to the 15 T cell receptor beta chains below, sequenced in a study of STAT5B mutations in CD4+ large granular lymphocyte leukemia. The method was immunoSEQ multiplex PCR; TCRdb's version includes in-frame clones alone and lacks a portion of them. Counted here are 25,000 to 35,000 clones, 85% to 90% occurring once; the ten biggest clones make up 0.41%. The sequenced sample consisted of CD4+ T cells from blood buffy coats. Receptors originate from a human donor in good health.

The J gene is TRBJ2-7, the V gene TRBV6-6, with TRBD2 as a possible D gene (6 bases). This CDR3 is 14 amino acids long. The germline CDR1 and CDR2 sequences are MNHNY and SVGAGI (reference sequence). The germline V and J ends were trimmed by 0 bases and 3 bases, with 9 bases remaining between them. The CDR3 bases are TGTGCCAGCAGTTACTCGGAGGGAGGCTACGAGCAGTACTTC. It encodes CASSYSEGGYEQYF.

The chain has TRBV6-5 and TRBJ1-1; TRBD1 agrees at 7 bases. CDR1 MNHEY and CDR2 SVGAGI come from the germline V gene. The junction had 4 bases not matched to a gene; V was cut back by 2 bases and J by 1 base. This CDR3 has 15 residues. CDR3 coding DNA: TGTGCCAGCAGTTACACCGGGACAGCGAACACTGAAGCTTTCTTT. Amino acids: CASSYTGTANTEAFF.

The V call is TRBV28, the J call TRBJ1-1; D is undetermined. The CDR3 runs to 11 residues. CDR1 MDHEN and CDR2 SYDVKM come from the germline V gene. The V end was cut by 6 bases, the J end by 5 bases, with 7 bases between. DNA for the CDR3: TGTGCCAGCAGCGAAAGGACTGAAGCTTTCTTT. Translation: CASSERTEAFF.

The chain carries TRBV6-1 and TRBJ1-5; D ambiguous. V was cut by 1 base and J by 5 bases, with 18 bases left in between. Germline assignment: CDR1 MNHNS and CDR2 SASEGT. The CDR3 spans 17 residues. CDR3 nucleotide sequence: TGTGCCAGCAGTGAAGAAAGCCGGACGGATCGATATCAGCCCCAGCATTTT. Translated, it gives CASSEESRTDRYQPQHF.

The J gene is TRBJ1-2, the V gene TRBV18; D is uncertain. This CDR3 contains 15 residues. From germline, CDR1 is KGHSH and CDR2 LQKENI. V was cut by 3 bases and J by 5 bases, with 16 bases left in between. CDR3 residues: CASSPSGQETYGYTF. In DNA form, the CDR3 reads TGTGCCAGCTCACCCTCCGGGCAGGAGACGTATGGCTACACCTTC.

The chain uses TRBV28 and TRBJ1-2, with D possibly matching TRBD1 (5 bases). Germline CDR1 MDHEN, CDR2 SYDVKM. This CDR3 comprises 14 residues. With 6 bases removed from V and 7 bases from J, the gap between germline ends came to 18 bases. This CDR3 reads CASSLNRGISGYTF. Written as DNA, the CDR3 is TGTGCCAGCAGCCTAAATAGGGGAATAAGTGGCTACACCTTC.

The V gene is TRBV28, the J gene TRBJ1-2, with 9 bases fitting TRBD1. CDR1 and CDR2 from the germline V gene are MDHEN and SYDVKM. The CDR3 spans 16 residues. V lost 8 bases to trimming and J lost 3 bases; unmatched junction nucleotides: 13. The CDR3 loop is CASGQGNLYGDYGYTF. CDR3 coding DNA: TGTGCCAGCGGACAGGGGAATTTATATGGTGACTATGGCTACACCTTC.

The rearrangement uses TRBV5-4 and TRBJ2-5; 7 bases line up with TRBD1. Germline V gene sequence: CDR1 SGHNT, CDR2 YYREEE (reference sequence). The CDR3 length is 13 residues. J was trimmed by 5 bases and V by 2 bases; bases with no gene match: 3. CDR3 sequence: CASSLDRVETQYF. The CDR3 DNA follows: TGTGCCAGCAGCTTAGACAGGGTTGAGACCCAGTACTTC.

The chain carries TRBV18 and TRBJ1-5, with D unclear. V lost 1 base and J 2 bases, leaving 9 bases between the germline ends. Germline V CDR1 and CDR2: KGHSH, LQKENI. The CDR3 sequence is 15 residues long. CDR3 DNA: TGTGCCAGCTCACCACTTCCCTATGGCAATCAGCCCCAGCATTTT. This encodes CASSPLPYGNQPQHF.

The V and J genes are TRBV2 and TRBJ2-1; TRBD2 might be the D (5 bases). This CDR3 contains 14 residues. Germline CDR1 SNHLY, CDR2 FYNNEI. V was shortened by 6 bases and J by 0 bases, with 9 bases between the two germline ends. CDR3 coding DNA: TGTGCCAGCAGGGAGGATAGCTCCTACAATGAGCAGTTCTTC. Its translation is CASREDSSYNEQFF.

This clone occurred once. This chain connects TRBV7-8 to TRBJ2-3; 7 bases line up with TRBD2. CDR3 length: 16 amino acids. Germline V gene lookup returns CDR1 SGHVS and CDR2 FQNEAQ. Trimming removed 5 bases from V and 2 bases from J; junction bases left unmatched: 10. CDR3 sequence: CASSPSLAANTDTQYF. CDR3 sequence (DNA): TGTGCCAGCAGCCCCAGCCTAGCGGCTAACACAGATACGCAGTATTTT.

This clone was recorded once. The chain has TRBV5-1 and TRBJ1-1, with D possibly TRBD1 on 6 matching bases. The germline V gene has CDR1 SGHRS and CDR2 YFSETQ. The CDR3 consists of 15 residues. The V gene lost 4 bases and the J gene lost 0 bases, with 13 bases spanning the gap. Here the CDR3 reads CASSERQAMNTEAFF. The CDR3 DNA sequence: TGCGCCAGCAGCGAACGACAGGCGATGAACACTGAAGCTTTCTTT.

V is TRBV4-1 and J is TRBJ1-4; D may be TRBD1 (5 bases). The V gene lost 1 base and the J gene lost 0 bases, with 12 bases spanning the gap. The germline V gene encodes CDR1 MGHRA and CDR2 YSYEKL. The length of the CDR3 is 17 residues. The DNA of the CDR3 is TGCGCCAGCAGCCAAGGGCAGGGAAGGACAACTAATGAAAAACTGTTTTTT. Amino acids: CASSQGQGRTTNEKLFF.

As for this clone: This same CDR3 is encoded by further DNA sequences in the sample. The gene calls are TRBV19 and TRBJ2-2; 10 bases match TRBD2. V shed 9 bases and J 4 bases; nucleotides not matched to a gene: 5. Germline V gene sequence: CDR1 LNHDA, CDR2 SQIVND (reference sequence). The CDR3 length is 14 residues. The CDR3 bases are TGTGCCAGCCGGACTAGCGGCGGCACCGGGGAGCTGTTTTTT. Its protein is CASRTSGGTGELFF.

This clone has a handful of counts. J is TRBJ1-1 and V is TRBV2, with a tentative D call TRBD1 (5 bases). This CDR3 is 15 amino acids long. Between the trimmed V and J ends, which lost 5 bases and 2 bases, there was a span of 15 bases. Germline lookup yields CDR1 SNHLY and CDR2 FYNNEI. The CDR3, as DNA: TGTGCCAGCAGTCCTCCGGGGCAGTTTAACACTGAAGCTTTCTTT. Its translation: CASSPPGQFNTEAFF.